The TCR beta chain under discussion was sequenced for a study of kidney transplant recipient with SARS-CoV-2 infection. This clonotype was found many times. This CDR3 contains 13 residues. In germline, CDR1 is SQVTM, CDR2 ANQGSEA. TCRdb re-analysed the reads in MiXCR, keeping a single row per CDR3 protein. Of about 240,000 distinct CDR3 sequences in the sample, more than 25% are singletons; the top ten hold under 9.5%. This material consisted of a blood sample, taken at baseline and between days 110 and 120 from a kidney transplant recipient. The V gene is TRBV29-1, the J gene TRBJ2-5, with TRBD2 matching 11 bases. The sequence was collected from a young adult male patient who had COVID-19 and was a kidney transplant recipient. Some of these T cells may belong to the graft donor. CDR3 sequence reads: CSFLAGGRKTQYF. The CDR3 DNA reads TGCAGTTTCTTAGCGGGAGGGAGGAAGACCCAGTACTTC.